Following are 8 T cell receptor beta chains from one sample sequenced in a study of cytomegalovirus exposure and HLA in healthy donors. Researchers ran the PCR with 60 Vbeta and 13 Jbeta primers. The repertoire was sequenced with immunoSEQ multiplex PCR; TCRdb's copy has only in-frame clones and lacks some. This table holds 210,000 or so clones, roughly 73% found once. The sample was PBMCs. The receptors were sampled from a woman younger than 45 in good health and CMV-seropositive.

J is TRBJ1-1 and V is TRBV30; 8 bases are shared with TRBD1. J was trimmed by 7 bases and V by 5 bases; bases with no gene match: 6. The V gene's germline CDR1 is GTSNPN and CDR2 SVGIG (reference sequence). This CDR3 contains 12 residues. The CDR3 is CAWGGQESEAFF. CDR3 coding DNA: TGTGCCTGGGGGGGACAGGAGAGTGAAGCTTTCTTT.

This clone was counted between two and nine times. The rearrangement links TRBV4-3 to TRBJ2-7, with D unclear. CDR3 size: 15 residues. V was pared by 1 base and J by 0 bases, with 10 bases between. Germline-derived CDR1 and CDR2 are LGHNA and YSLEER. CDR3 coding DNA: TGCGCCAGCAGCCAAGTCCCCGAGAGCTCCTACGAGCAGTACTTC. Protein product: CASSQVPESSYEQYF.

In its sample, this clone was seen a few times. Written as DNA, the CDR3 is TGTGCCAGCAGTGAAGCGGTCCAACAGGGGTACCAAGAGACCCAGTACTTC. It yields the protein CASSEAVQQGYQETQYF. V and J are TRBV6-1 and TRBJ2-5; 7 bases align to TRBD1. V trimming: 0 bases; J trimming: 0 bases; junction bases outside the gene matches: 7. Germline values: CDR1 MNHNS, CDR2 SASEGT. This CDR3 has 17 residues.

This clone showed up just a few times. This chain joins TRBV19 and TRBJ2-7; TRBD1 aligns across 8 bases. The V and J ends lost 6 bases and 0 bases, in that order; junction bases with no gene match: 7. The CDR3 extends over 15 amino acids. CDR1 LNHDA and CDR2 SQIVND come from the germline V gene (reference sequence). CDR3 amino acids: CASRDQGAFSYEQYF. The CDR3 region has the DNA TGTGCCAGTAGAGACCAGGGGGCATTCTCCTACGAGCAGTACTTC.

The V gene is TRBV5-6, the J gene TRBJ2-2; 9 nucleotides match TRBD2. The CDR3 runs to 15 residues. Per germline, CDR1 SGHDT and CDR2 YYEEEE. Trimming at V came to 4 bases and at J to 7 bases, leaving 8 bases not matched to a gene. CDR3 nucleotide sequence: TGTGCCAGCAGCCTGGGGGGACTAGCTATCGGGGAGCTGTTTTTT. Translation: CASSLGGLAIGELFF.

The chain combines TRBV7-6 with TRBJ2-3; TRBD2 matches at 7 bases. CDR1 and CDR2 (germline): SGHVS, FNYEAQ. CDR3 size: 15 residues. V lost 2 bases and J lost 5; bases outside the gene matches: 7. In DNA form, the CDR3 reads TGTGCCAGCAGCTTAAACAGCGGGGAGGGAGATACGCAGTATTTT. Its translation is CASSLNSGEGDTQYF.

This clone was detected only a few times. The chain is built from TRBV5-1 and TRBJ2-1; no firm D call. The V end was cut by 3 bases, the J end by 0 bases, with 10 bases between. Germline CDR1 SGHRS, CDR2 YFSETQ. This CDR3 has 15 amino acids. The CDR3 coding sequence is TGCGCCAGCAGCTCCTATCTAAGCTCCTACAATGAGCAGTTCTTC. Protein: CASSSYLSSYNEQFF.

This clone came up a few times. The chain has TRBV5-5 and TRBJ2-7; TRBD2 agrees at 8 bases. The CDR3 is 15 amino acids. The germline gives CDR1 SGHKS, CDR2 YYEKEE (reference sequence). Trimming cost V 5 bases and J 3 bases; bases outside gene matches: 10. CDR3 bases: TGTGCCAGCAGTACACTAGAGCGGGGGCTCTACGAGCAGTACTTC. Translating gives CASSTLERGLYEQYF.